This entry features one TCR beta chain sequence. PCR primers comprised 60 Vbeta and 13 Jbeta primers. Produced via immunoSEQ multiplex PCR; TCRdb's table is partial and in-frame only. This sample yields 180,000 or so clones, of which roughly 75% are seen a single time; around 8% belongs to the top ten. The sample belongs to a study of cytomegalovirus exposure and HLA in healthy donors. This receptor was obtained from a woman aged 40-49 years in good health and CMV-seropositive. Source material: PBMCs.

CDR3 nucleotides: TGTGCCAGCGCAGGGGGAAGTGAAAAACTGTTTTTT. This codes for CASAGGSEKLFF. The gene calls are TRBV2 and TRBJ1-4; 7 positions match TRBD1. In germline, CDR1 is SNHLY, CDR2 FYNNEI. The V and J ends lost 8 bases and 7 bases, in that order; junction bases with no gene match: 4. CDR3 length: 12 amino acids.